This T cell receptor beta chain was recovered during a study of blood T cell repertoires in COVID-19. Turning to the study itself: The study drew acute and convalescent COVID-19 samples from the United States, Italy and Spain.

The table came from immunoSEQ multiplex PCR; TCRdb's copy has only in-frame clones and leaves some out. This sample has about 70,000 clones, with 81% found just once. V lost 4 bases to trimming and J lost 3 bases; unmatched junction nucleotides: 4. This CDR3 contains 16 residues. The germline gives CDR1 SGHVS, CDR2 FQNEAQ. The TCR originated in a woman aged 70 to 79 with acute or convalescent COVID-19. The chain combines TRBV7-8 with TRBJ2-1; 12 nucleotides agree with TRBD2. Specimen: peripheral blood. The CDR3, as DNA: TGTGCCAGCAGCTCCCCTAGCGGGAGGGGCTACAATGAGCAGTTCTTC. The encoded protein is CASSSPSGRGYNEQFF.